Shown below are 21 T cell receptor beta chains from a single sample sequenced in a study of shared clonotypes between healthy human individuals. Naive-designated CD8 cells lacked CD45RO, were positively enriched for CCR7, and omitted terminally differentiated effector memory CD45RA+ cells. Sequenced by immunoSEQ multiplex PCR; TCRdb stores in-frame clones only, minus some. The sample carries 550,000 to 600,000 clones, roughly 98% recorded once. Material: naive CD8+ T cells sorted from blood. The receptors were gathered from a man younger than 40 in good health.

V is TRBV4-2 and J is TRBJ2-7; D is possibly TRBD1 (6 bases). CDR3 size: 12 residues. Germline V gene sequence: CDR1 LGHNA, CDR2 YNFKEQ. With 2 bases removed from V and 5 bases from J, the gap between germline ends came to 7 bases. CDR3 amino acids: CASSQSGDEQYF. The DNA of the CDR3 is TGTGCCAGCAGCCAATCAGGGGACGAGCAGTACTTC.

Here the CDR3 DNA reads TGTGCCAGCAGCGATCTTCCTCACAATGAGCAGTTCTTC. The encoded protein is CASSDLPHNEQFF. The V gene is TRBV9, the J gene TRBJ2-1; D gene unclear. V was shortened by 3 bases and J by 5 bases, with 9 bases between the two germline ends. The CDR3 spans 13 residues. Germline CDR1 is SGDLS and CDR2 is YYNGEE.

The genes are TRBV29-1 and TRBJ2-7, with D perhaps TRBD1 (5 bases). The ends were cut back, 5 bases at V and 0 bases at J, with 8 bases in the middle. The CDR3 consists of 12 residues. Germline V gene lookup returns CDR1 SQVTM and CDR2 ANQGSEA. CDR3 residues: CSVLTVSYEQYF. CDR3 bases: TGCAGCGTTCTGACAGTCTCCTACGAGCAGTACTTC.

The CDR3 is CASSDPGTGRVEQYF. The CDR3 coding sequence is TGCGCCAGCAGTGATCCCGGGACAGGGCGAGTCGAGCAGTACTTC. The chain joins TRBV10-2 to TRBJ2-7, with 9 bases aligning to TRBD1. CDR1 is WSHSY and CDR2 is SAAADI in the germline V gene. This CDR3 is built from 15 residues. V was clipped by 3 bases and J by 6 bases; unmatched bases: 9.

The chain joins TRBV11-1 to TRBJ2-1, with D perhaps TRBD2 (6 bases). There are 14 residues in the CDR3. Germline V lookup: CDR1 SGHAT, CDR2 FQDESV (reference sequence). V lost 3 bases to trimming and J lost 8 bases, with 14 bases between them. As DNA, the CDR3 is TGTGCCAGCAGCTTTGGGACGGGCGGGGATGAGCAGTTCTTC. As protein: CASSFGTGGDEQFF.

V and J are TRBV6-5 and TRBJ2-1; a weak D match, TRBD2 (5 bases). V was trimmed by 8 bases and J by 0 bases, leaving 14 bases between them. The germline V gene has CDR1 MNHEY and CDR2 SVGAGI. CDR3 length: 15 amino acids. The CDR3 coding sequence is TGTGCCAGCCGCACGGGGATAAGCTCCTACAATGAGCAGTTCTTC. This translates into CASRTGISSYNEQFF.

This clone was seen just once. The chain combines TRBV11-2 with TRBJ2-7; TRBD1 or TRBD2 may be the D gene (5 bases each). Germline V CDR1 and CDR2: SGHAT, FQNNGV. V was trimmed by 5 bases and J by 2 bases, leaving 10 bases between them. CDR3 length: 13 residues. CDR3: CASSAGAPYEQYF. CDR3 nucleotide sequence: TGTGCCAGCAGCGCCGGGGCCCCCTACGAGCAGTACTTC.

This clone was picked up one time. The chain couples TRBV28 to TRBJ2-7, with 9 bases identical to TRBD1. Trimming removed 6 bases from V and 4 bases from J; junction bases left unmatched: 7. Germline assignment: CDR1 MDHEN and CDR2 SYDVKM. The CDR3 runs 14 residues. This CDR3 reads CASRTAQGAYEQYF. Here the CDR3 DNA reads TGTGCCAGCAGGACCGCACAGGGGGCGTACGAGCAGTACTTC. Full variable domain (remainder filled in from reference TRBV28 and TRBJ2-7): DVKVTQSSRYLVKRTGEKVFLECVQDMDHENMFWYRQDPGLGLRLIYFSYDVKMKEKGDIPEGYSVSREKKERFSLILESASTNQTSMYLCASRTAQGAYEQYFGPGTRLTVT.

The genes are TRBV2 and TRBJ1-1; unclear D gene. The CDR3 consists of 11 residues. The V end lost 6 bases, the J end lost 0 bases, and 2 bases lay between the germline ends. From germline, CDR1 is SNHLY and CDR2 FYNNEI. The CDR3, as DNA: TGTGCCAGCAGGGTGAACACTGAAGCTTTCTTT. It translates to CASRVNTEAFF.

The rearrangement uses TRBV6-5 and TRBJ2-7; 7 nucleotides match TRBD1. The CDR3 loop spans 15 amino acids. After removal of 4 bases from V and 5 bases from J, the junction contained 11 bases not matched to a gene. Germline V gene lookup returns CDR1 MNHEY and CDR2 SVGAGI. CDR3 amino acids: CASSFTGAPTHEQYF. The CDR3 DNA reads as TGTGCCAGCAGTTTTACAGGGGCGCCAACCCACGAGCAGTACTTC.

The gene calls are TRBV29-1 and TRBJ2-1; D ambiguous. In germline, CDR1 is SQVTM, CDR2 ANQGSEA. V was clipped by 3 bases and J by 4 bases, with 13 bases between them. This CDR3 is built from 14 residues. CDR3 sequence reads: CSVERETGYNEQFF. CDR3 DNA: TGCAGCGTTGAGAGAGAGACTGGGTACAATGAGCAGTTCTTC.

The chain joins TRBV7-9 to TRBJ2-2; no definite D call. The germline gives CDR1 SEHNR, CDR2 FQNEAQ (reference sequence). V lost 1 base to trimming and J lost 9 bases, with 9 bases between them. CDR3 size: 13 residues. The CDR3 sequence is CASSLVDSWELFF. The CDR3 DNA follows: TGTGCCAGCAGCTTAGTAGATTCCTGGGAGCTGTTTTTT.

The chain has TRBV6-5 and TRBJ2-7, with 9 bases fitting TRBD2. V trimming: 6 bases; J trimming: 2 bases; junction bases outside the gene matches: 8. Germline V CDR1 and CDR2: MNHEY, SVGAGI. This CDR3 region has 15 residues. The CDR3 here is CASRREREVPYEQYF. DNA for the CDR3: TGTGCCAGCAGGAGGGAGCGGGAGGTTCCCTACGAGCAGTACTTC.

Worth noting for this clone: Distinct nucleotide sequences in the sample also encode this CDR3. The V and J genes are TRBV7-2 and TRBJ2-7; 7 positions match TRBD2. J gave up 1 base and V 1 base, and 1 base lay outside the gene matches. From germline, CDR1 is SGHTA and CDR2 FQGNSA. The CDR3 is 14 residues long. The CDR3 is CASSLGLASYEQYF. In DNA, the CDR3 is TGTGCCAGCAGCTTAGGACTAGCATCCTACGAGCAGTACTTC.

The chain combines TRBV7-6 with TRBJ2-7; 12 nucleotides line up with TRBD2. The trim removed 5 bases at V and 2 bases at J, leaving 4 bases unmatched. Germline CDR1 is SGHVS and CDR2 is FNYEAQ. The CDR3 totals 15 residues. The CDR3: CASSTLAGGTYEQYF. The CDR3 DNA is TGTGCCAGCAGCACCCTAGCGGGAGGGACCTACGAGCAGTACTTC.

The chain joins TRBV27 to TRBJ2-7, with D tentatively TRBD1 (5 bases). Germline CDR1 reads MNHEY; CDR2 reads SMNVEV (reference sequence). Trimming removed 8 bases at V and 0 bases at J, with 11 bases between. The CDR3 consists of 13 residues. In nucleotides, the CDR3 is TGTGCCAGCGGGCAGGGCGCCTCCTACGAGCAGTACTTC. It yields the protein CASGQGASYEQYF.

This chain connects TRBV7-9 to TRBJ2-3, with TRBD1 matching 7 bases. Germline loops: CDR1 SEHNR, CDR2 FQNEAQ (reference sequence). With V trimmed by 5 bases and J by 2 bases, 10 bases remained unmatched. This CDR3 has 16 residues. The DNA for the CDR3 is TGTGCCAGCAGCGAAAGCCGACAGGGCACCACAGATACGCAGTATTTT. It specifies CASSESRQGTTDTQYF.

Turning to this clone: This same CDR3 is encoded by further DNA sequences in the sample. The V gene is TRBV27, the J gene TRBJ2-7; the D is unclear. Looked up from germline, CDR1 is MNHEY and CDR2 is SMNVEV (reference sequence). This CDR3 region has 14 residues. V was pared by 0 bases and J by 0 bases, with 6 bases between. As DNA, the CDR3 is TGTGCCAGCAGTTTATCGAGGAGCTCCTACGAGCAGTACTTC. It codes for CASSLSRSSYEQYF.

V and J are TRBV12-5 and TRBJ2-7; TRBD1 is a possible D gene (6 bases). Trimming shortened V by 6 bases and J by 5 bases, and 11 bases separated the two germline ends. Per germline, CDR1 LGHNT and CDR2 FRNRAP. The CDR3 sequence is 12 residues long. The CDR3 sequence: CASGPGVDEQYF. The CDR3 coding sequence is TGTGCTAGTGGCCCAGGGGTCGACGAGCAGTACTTC.

J is TRBJ2-1 and V is TRBV29-1; 12 bases match TRBD2. In germline, CDR1 is SQVTM, CDR2 ANQGSEA. The CDR3 has 18 residues. Trimming took 7 bases from V and 1 from J; bases not matched to a gene: 14. CDR3 residues: CSASPTGLAGNSYNEQFF. In DNA, the CDR3 is TGCAGCGCTTCTCCTACCGGACTAGCGGGGAATTCCTACAATGAGCAGTTCTTC.

The V call is TRBV2, the J call TRBJ2-3, with a tentative D call TRBD1 (6 bases). The CDR3 length is 19 residues. V dropped 4 bases and J dropped 5 bases, with 28 bases sitting between them. Germline-derived CDR1 and CDR2 are SNHLY and FYNNEI. CDR3 sequence (DNA): TGTGCCAGCAGTGGACAGGCGCAACCAACCCTCACCTCCGGAGATACGCAGTATTTT. Translated: CASSGQAQPTLTSGDTQYF.